A single sample is the source of the 15 T cell receptor beta chains below, sequenced in a study of cytomegalovirus exposure and HLA in healthy donors (dated by TCRdb to about 2017). The method behind the library was the immunoSEQ multiplex PCR assay. A mixture of 60 forward primers for TCR Vbeta segments and 13 reverse primers for TCR Jbeta segments was used in the multiplex PCR. Sourced from immuneACCESS, this table was stored by TCRdb with only in-frame sequences that have V and J called. A share of the clones is absent; for the studies checked, an unresolved V gene accounts for under half, and the remainder has no known explanation. Within this sample are about 190,000 clones, with 85% of them counted one time only. Together, the top ten hold 1% of the sample. Material for sequencing was PBMCs. Source of these receptors: a boy between 2 and 10 years old in good health and CMV-seronegative.

This clone was found once. The rearrangement joins TRBV19 to TRBJ2-2; tentative D call: TRBD2 (5 bases). CDR3 length equals 16 residues. In germline, CDR1 is LNHDA, CDR2 SQIVND (reference sequence). Trimming pared 5 bases from V and 6 bases from J, leaving 19 bases between. CDR3 sequence reads: CASSYFALEHPGELFF. Written as DNA, the CDR3 is TGTGCCAGTAGTTACTTCGCACTAGAGCATCCCGGGGAGCTGTTTTTT.

V gene TRBV9 combines with J gene TRBJ2-1; TRBD2 matches at 15 bases. J was trimmed by 2 bases and V by 3 bases; bases with no gene match: 3. The CDR3 has 17 amino acids. The germline V gene encodes CDR1 SGDLS and CDR2 YYNGEE. In DNA form, the CDR3 reads TGTGCCAGCAGCGGGGGGACTAGCGGGAGGCCCTACAATGAGCAGTTCTTC. Protein: CASSGGTSGRPYNEQFF.

The V call is TRBV5-4, the J call TRBJ1-2, with 8 bases fitting TRBD1. CDR1 is SGHNT, CDR2 YYREEE, per germline (reference sequence). The CDR3 runs 14 residues. V lost 4 bases and J lost 5; bases outside the gene matches: 7. The CDR3 sequence is CASSIVQGAYGYTF. In DNA form, the CDR3 reads TGTGCCAGCAGCATTGTTCAGGGGGCATATGGCTACACCTTC.

There are a few counts of this clone. The chain recombines TRBV28 with TRBJ1-6; D gene ambiguous. Germline CDR1 MDHEN, CDR2 SYDVKM. CDR3 size: 13 residues. Between the trimmed V and J ends, which lost 6 bases and 7 bases, there was a span of 10 bases. The CDR3 region is CASRRGKNSPLHF. The CDR3 coding sequence is TGTGCCAGCAGGAGAGGGAAAAATTCACCCCTCCACTTT. Supplemented by reference TRBV28 and TRBJ1-6, the full variable domain reads DVKVTQSSRYLVKRTGEKVFLECVQDMDHENMFWYRQDPGLGLRLIYFSYDVKMKEKGDIPEGYSVSREKKERFSLILESASTNQTSMYLCASRRGKNSPLHFGNGTRLTVT.

This clone has more than one count but fewer than ten. The chain combines TRBV19 with TRBJ2-3, with TRBD2 matching 11 bases. The length of the CDR3 is 15 residues. The junction had 4 bases not matched to a gene; V was cut back by 3 bases and J by 5 bases. Germline V CDR1 and CDR2: LNHDA, SQIVND (reference sequence). The DNA of the CDR3 is TGTGCCAGTAGTATTACTAGCGGGAGTTTAGATACGCAGTATTTT. The encoded protein is CASSITSGSLDTQYF.

The sample holds one count of this clone. This CDR3 is CASSLFYGTGPYEQYV. Here the CDR3 DNA reads TGTGCCAGCAGTTTATTCTACGGGACAGGTCCGTACGAGCAGTACGTC. This sequence joins TRBV28 and TRBJ2-7, with 8 bases aligning to TRBD1. CDR3 length: 16 amino acids. Germline CDR1 and CDR2: MDHEN and SYDVKM. With V trimmed by 1 base and J by 4 bases, 9 bases remained unmatched.

V gene TRBV28 combines with J gene TRBJ2-7; 7 bases map to TRBD1. Trimming took 4 bases from V and 2 from J; bases not matched to a gene: 2. Germline CDR1 reads MDHEN; CDR2 reads SYDVKM. The CDR3 sequence is 13 residues long. As DNA, the CDR3 is TGTGCCAGCAGTTCCCAGGGGGCCTACGAGCAGTACGTC. The encoded protein is CASSSQGAYEQYV.

A single count supports this clone. The chain employs TRBV5-1 and TRBJ2-3, with 8 nucleotides matching TRBD2. V shed 5 bases, J shed 1 base, and the junction held 6 bases outside the gene matches. Germline assignment: CDR1 SGHRS and CDR2 YFSETQ. The CDR3 has 15 amino acids. The CDR3 region is CASRLLAGGTDTQYF. In DNA form, the CDR3 reads TGCGCCAGCAGACTTCTAGCGGGCGGCACAGATACGCAGTATTTT.

The chain's CDR3 is CAWSVERRLAEAFF. DNA of the CDR3: TGTGCCTGGAGTGTGGAGAGGCGGTTGGCTGAAGCTTTCTTT. The J gene is TRBJ1-1, the V gene TRBV30; D gene uncertain. V was cut by 0 bases and J by 6 bases, with 14 bases left in between. The CDR3 runs to 14 residues. Germline V gene lookup returns CDR1 GTSNPN and CDR2 SVGIG (reference sequence).

The chain uses TRBV27 and TRBJ1-6; 7 nucleotides agree with TRBD1. The CDR3 consists of 17 residues. V gave up 9 bases and J gave up 0 bases; unmatched junction bases: 11. CDR1 MNHEY and CDR2 SMNVEV come from the germline V gene (reference sequence). For the CDR3, the DNA is TGTGCCAGTATCACACTCAGGGGGAGCTCCTATAATTCACCCCTCCACTTT. This encodes CASITLRGSSYNSPLHF.

This clone showed up just a few times. This chain joins TRBV25-1 and TRBJ2-1, with TRBD2 matching 9 bases. The CDR3 runs to 15 residues. CDR1 is MGHDK and CDR2 is SYGVNS in the germline V gene. Trimming at V came to 6 bases and at J to 7 bases, leaving 10 bases not matched to a gene. The CDR3 sequence: CASRAAGGLSNEQFF. In DNA, the CDR3 is TGTGCCAGCAGGGCAGCGGGAGGTCTATCGAATGAGCAGTTCTTC.

The rearrangement joins TRBV11-2 to TRBJ2-7, with 13 bases identical to TRBD2. Germline CDR1 SGHAT, CDR2 FQNNGV. Trimming cost V 5 bases and J 5 bases; bases outside gene matches: 12. CDR3 length equals 17 residues. CDR3: CASSLEATSGRSHEQYF. The CDR3 region has the DNA TGTGCCAGCAGCCTCGAAGCGACTAGCGGGAGGTCTCACGAGCAGTACTTC.

V and J are TRBV4-1 and TRBJ2-7; D is uncertain. Germline loops: CDR1 MGHRA, CDR2 YSYEKL. There are 13 residues in the CDR3. Trimming took 4 bases from V and 5 from J, leaving 12 bases between them. CDR3 sequence (DNA): TGCGCCAGCAGCCCCAAGAGTTTCAACGAGCAGTACTTC. Translating it yields CASSPKSFNEQYF.

The chain joins TRBV7-9 to TRBJ1-4; D gene uncertain. Trimming left V 8 bases short and J 8 bases short, with 12 bases between. This CDR3 region has 12 residues. CDR1 is SEHNR, CDR2 FQNEAQ, per germline (reference sequence). The CDR3 bases are TGTGCCAGCCGCGGAGCCGAGGAAAAACTGTTTTTT. It yields the protein CASRGAEEKLFF.

The count of this clone is one. This chain links TRBV6-1 with TRBJ2-5; D is undetermined. Per the germline V gene, CDR1 is MNHNS and CDR2 is SASEGT. V was pared by 2 bases and J by 4 bases, with 14 bases between. The CDR3 contains 15 residues. CDR3 sequence (DNA): TGTGCCAGCAGTGAAAGAAGATATGGCCCAGAGACCCAGTACTTC. Its translation is CASSERRYGPETQYF.